A selection of T cell receptor beta chains follows, all from one sample in a study of Ad26.COV2.S vaccination and SARS-CoV-2 variants. The protocol was immunoSEQ multiplex PCR, while the TCRdb copy is restricted to in-frame clones and leaves out a portion. This sample carries 300,000 to 500,000 clones, 88% of them seen once, and the ten largest clones take 3.5%. The source material was peripheral blood, sampled in a trial of Ad26.COV2.S vaccine versus placebo. The source of these receptors is a person between 18 and 59 years old who received the Ad26.COV2.S COVID-19 vaccine or a placebo. The conserved cysteine and the conserved F or W are not part of the CDR3 here.

V	J	CDR3
TRBV2	TRBJ2-3	ASRRTDTQY
TRBV5-4	TRBJ2-2	ASSSGPPRTGELF
TRBV3-1/TRBV3-2	TRBJ2-7	ASSQDLSLGREQY
TRBV5-4	TRBJ2-5	ASSQEAGGQETQY
TRBV7-2	TRBJ2-3	ASSLVGGGSTDTQY
TRBV18	TRBJ2-3	ASSGSSTDTQY
TRBV5-1	TRBJ2-2	ASSPTPLGGTGELF
TRBV10-3	TRBJ2-1	AIRLDREGEQF
TRBV20-1	TRBJ2-1	SASGRLAGGPSYNEQF
TRBV2	TRBJ2-3	ASSVFPAGQY
TRBV5-5	TRBJ1-2	ASSLDPEGATWGYT
TRBV27	TRBJ1-1	ASRGTGVTEAF
TRBV6-6	TRBJ1-2	ASSSLRNYGYT
TRBV12-3/TRBV12-4	TRBJ2-1	ASSLKSYNEQF
TRBV12-3/TRBV12-4	TRBJ2-4	ASSFAYIQY
TRBV10-2	TRBJ2-4	ASSVGQGASGDIQY
TRBV5-6	TRBJ1-3	ASSPGQGAGNTIY
TRBV9	TRBJ1-5	ASSSGGEKGQPQH
TRBV21-1	TRBJ1-2	ASRPGRASYYGYT
TRBV10-3	TRBJ2-7	AINPGQRRYEQY